Below, 16 T cell receptor beta chains from the same sample are listed, as sequenced in a study of CD8 T cells in seronegative destructive rheumatoid arthritis. The repertoire was sequenced with immunoSEQ multiplex PCR; TCRdb's copy has only in-frame clones and lacks some. The data hold 10,000 to 15,000 clones, with roughly 80% observed a single time. Sequencing was done on a sample of CD8+ T cells from blood. These receptors originate from a woman aged 30-49 years with seronegative destructive rheumatoid arthritis.

The chain carries TRBV4-1 and TRBJ1-1, with a weak D call TRBD1 (5 bases). The CDR3 totals 13 residues. Germline loops: CDR1 MGHRA, CDR2 YSYEKL. The V and J ends lost 4 bases and 4 bases respectively, with 10 bases between them. The CDR3: CASSPRVSTEAFF. The DNA for the CDR3 is TGCGCCAGCAGCCCCAGGGTTTCCACTGAAGCTTTCTTT.

The chain joins TRBV7-8 to TRBJ1-4, with no clear D. Germline V gives CDR1 SGHVS, CDR2 FQNEAQ. V was clipped by 5 bases and J by 8 bases, with 18 bases between them. This CDR3 is 15 amino acids long. CDR3 sequence (DNA): TGTGCCAGCAGCACTGCCCTCGGGGTTCGGGAAAAACTGTTTTTT. Translation: CASSTALGVREKLFF.

CDR3 loop: CASTHRGLGEQFF. The CDR3 region has the DNA TGTGCCAGCACCCATCGAGGGCTTGGTGAGCAGTTCTTC. The chain uses TRBV28 and TRBJ2-1, with D perhaps matching TRBD2 (5 bases). V was pared by 7 bases and J by 9 bases, with 16 bases between. Germline V lookup: CDR1 MDHEN, CDR2 SYDVKM. The CDR3 covers 13 residues.

The chain uses TRBV5-8 and TRBJ1-1; D not resolved. This CDR3 has 14 amino acids. Trimming left V 2 bases short and J 2 bases short, with 10 bases between. Per the germline V gene, CDR1 is SGHTS and CDR2 is YDEGEE. The CDR3 region is CASSFRQANTEAFF. In DNA form, the CDR3 reads TGTGCCAGCAGCTTTCGGCAGGCTAACACTGAAGCTTTCTTT.

The chain combines TRBV27 with TRBJ2-3; TRBD1 is a possible D gene (7 bases). The ends were cut back, 5 bases at V and 7 bases at J, with 13 bases in the middle. Germline-derived CDR1 and CDR2 are MNHEY and SMNVEV (reference sequence). The CDR3 runs to 13 residues. CDR3 nucleotides: TGTGCCAGCAGTCAGGGGGGCCAGAATACGCAGTATTTT. Translation gives CASSQGGQNTQYF.

V usage is TRBV28 and J usage is TRBJ2-7; D is perhaps TRBD2 (6 bases). The CDR3 has 17 amino acids. V was trimmed by 5 bases and J by 3 bases, leaving 23 bases between them. Per the germline V gene, CDR1 is MDHEN and CDR2 is SYDVKM. The CDR3 sequence is CASSPLTRRRENYEQYV. DNA of the CDR3: TGTGCCAGCAGTCCGTTGACTAGGAGAAGGGAAAACTACGAGCAGTACGTC.

The rearrangement links TRBV7-8 to TRBJ1-5, with D unresolved. Germline V gene sequence: CDR1 SGHVS, CDR2 FQNEAQ. V was shortened by 5 bases and J by 7 bases, with 9 bases between the two germline ends. The CDR3 spans 12 residues. CDR3 sequence: CASSPRRQPQHF. CDR3 nucleotide sequence: TGTGCCAGCAGCCCCCGGAGGCAGCCCCAGCATTTT.

The chain links TRBV7-9 to TRBJ1-3; D perhaps matches TRBD1 (5 bases). V lost 3 bases to trimming and J lost 2 bases, with 11 bases between them. The germline CDR1 and CDR2 sequences are SEHNR and FQNEAQ (reference sequence). CDR3 length equals 15 residues. This CDR3 reads CASSLGGIPGNTIYF. CDR3 DNA: TGTGCCAGCAGCTTGGGGGGGATCCCTGGAAACACCATATATTTT.

J is TRBJ2-7 and V is TRBV5-6, with a weak D call TRBD1 (6 bases). The germline gives CDR1 SGHDT, CDR2 YYEEEE. This CDR3 has 15 amino acids. V lost 3 bases and J lost 1, with 14 bases in between. The CDR3 bases are TGTGCCAGCAGCTCGCCCAGGGGAACATCCTACGAGCAGTACGTC. This encodes CASSSPRGTSYEQYV.

There are a few counts of this clone. V and J are TRBV14 and TRBJ2-7; TRBD2 might be the D (5 bases). The CDR3 covers 16 residues. Trimming left V 0 bases short and J 0 bases short, with 12 bases between. Germline values: CDR1 SGHDN, CDR2 FVKESK. The CDR3 protein is CASSQDKGGFSYEQYF. As DNA, the CDR3 is TGTGCCAGCAGCCAAGATAAAGGCGGGTTCTCCTACGAGCAGTACTTC.

The gene calls are TRBV6-6 and TRBJ1-5, with TRBD1 matching over 7 bases. The CDR3 has 14 amino acids. J lost 7 bases, V lost 2 bases, and 5 bases had no gene match. Per the germline V gene, CDR1 is MNHNY and CDR2 is SVGAGI (reference sequence). The CDR3 DNA reads as TGTGCCAGCAGTTACGGGCAGGGGGGCCAGCCCCAGCATTTT. This gives the protein CASSYGQGGQPQHF.

The V gene is TRBV6-5, the J gene TRBJ1-1; 7 bases are shared with TRBD1. The germline V gene encodes CDR1 MNHEY and CDR2 SVGAGI. The ends lost 5 bases at V and 3 bases at J; junction bases unmatched: 6. The CDR3 loop spans 14 amino acids. The CDR3 DNA reads TGTGCCAGCAGTAAGACAGGGTTAGACACTGAAGCTTTCTTT. It specifies CASSKTGLDTEAFF.

This clone was picked up one time. V and J are TRBV7-2 and TRBJ1-1; D uncertain. Germline lookup yields CDR1 SGHTA and CDR2 FQGNSA. The germline V and J ends were trimmed by 10 bases and 6 bases, with 12 bases remaining between them. The CDR3 length is 11 residues. For the CDR3, the DNA is TGTGCCACCTCTCTCACTCCTGAAGCTTTCTTT. Protein sequence: CATSLTPEAFF.

This chain connects TRBV13 to TRBJ2-1, with 10 positions matching TRBD2. The germline V gene encodes CDR1 PRHDT and CDR2 FYEKMQ (reference sequence). V lost 5 bases to trimming and J lost 7 bases; unmatched junction nucleotides: 17. The CDR3 length is 18 residues. CDR3 sequence reads: CASSPRSASGGRSNEQFF. CDR3 DNA sequence: TGTGCCAGCAGCCCGAGGTCTGCTAGCGGGGGCCGGTCGAATGAGCAGTTCTTC.

This clone is a singleton in its sample. The chain couples TRBV6-6 to TRBJ1-5, with D possibly being TRBD1 (5 bases). CDR1 is MNHNY, CDR2 SVGAGI, per germline (reference sequence). Deletions cut 6 bases from V and 9 bases from J, with 12 bases between. The CDR3 extends over 12 amino acids. The CDR3 spells CASRGEGWPQHF. In DNA, the CDR3 is TGTGCCAGCAGGGGGGAGGGTTGGCCCCAGCATTTT.

The V call is TRBV4-2, the J call TRBJ2-7, with D perhaps matching TRBD1 (5 bases). CDR1 and CDR2 from the germline V gene are LGHNA and YNFKEQ. The V end lost 1 base, the J end lost 3 bases, and 10 bases lay between the germline ends. The CDR3 totals 14 residues. CDR3 region: CASSQGGQGYEQYF. In DNA, the CDR3 is TGTGCCAGCAGCCAAGGGGGCCAAGGCTACGAGCAGTACTTC.